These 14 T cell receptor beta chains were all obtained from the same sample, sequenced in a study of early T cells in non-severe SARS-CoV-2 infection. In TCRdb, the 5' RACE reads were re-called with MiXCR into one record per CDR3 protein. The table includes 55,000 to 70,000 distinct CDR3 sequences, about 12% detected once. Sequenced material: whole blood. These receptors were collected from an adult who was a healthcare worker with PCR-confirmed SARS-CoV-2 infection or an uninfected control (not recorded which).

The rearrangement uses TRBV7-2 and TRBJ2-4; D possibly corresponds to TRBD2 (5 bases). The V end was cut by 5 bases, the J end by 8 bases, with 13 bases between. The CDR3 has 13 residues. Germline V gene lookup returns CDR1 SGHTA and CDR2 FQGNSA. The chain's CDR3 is CASSRGFLDIQYF. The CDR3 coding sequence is TGTGCCAGCAGCCGAGGGTTTCTGGACATTCAGTACTTC.

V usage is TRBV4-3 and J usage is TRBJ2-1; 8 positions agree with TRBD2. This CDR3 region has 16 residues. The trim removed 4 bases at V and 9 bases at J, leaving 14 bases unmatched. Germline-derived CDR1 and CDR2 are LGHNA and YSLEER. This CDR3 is CASSPGGAGFSGEQFF. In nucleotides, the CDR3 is TGCGCCAGCAGCCCCGGGGGGGCAGGATTCAGTGGTGAGCAGTTCTTC.

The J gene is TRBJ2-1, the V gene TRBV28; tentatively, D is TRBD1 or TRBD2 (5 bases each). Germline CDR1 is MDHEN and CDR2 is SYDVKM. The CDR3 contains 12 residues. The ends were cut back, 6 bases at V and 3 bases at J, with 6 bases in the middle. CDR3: CASRRGYNEQFF. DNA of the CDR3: TGTGCCAGCAGGAGGGGCTACAATGAGCAGTTCTTC.

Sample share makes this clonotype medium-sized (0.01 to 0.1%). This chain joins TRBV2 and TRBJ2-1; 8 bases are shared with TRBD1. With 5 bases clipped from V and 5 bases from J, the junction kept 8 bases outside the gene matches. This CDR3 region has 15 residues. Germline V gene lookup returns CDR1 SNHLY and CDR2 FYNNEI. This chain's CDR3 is CASSTPGQADNEQFF. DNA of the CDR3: TGTGCCAGCAGTACTCCGGGACAGGCGGACAATGAGCAGTTCTTC.

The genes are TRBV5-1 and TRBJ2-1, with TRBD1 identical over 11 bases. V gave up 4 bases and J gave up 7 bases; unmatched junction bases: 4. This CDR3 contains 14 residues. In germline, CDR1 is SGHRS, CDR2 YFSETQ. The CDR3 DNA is TGCGCCAGCAGCCCCGGGACAGGGGGAAATGAGCAGTTCTTC. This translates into CASSPGTGGNEQFF.

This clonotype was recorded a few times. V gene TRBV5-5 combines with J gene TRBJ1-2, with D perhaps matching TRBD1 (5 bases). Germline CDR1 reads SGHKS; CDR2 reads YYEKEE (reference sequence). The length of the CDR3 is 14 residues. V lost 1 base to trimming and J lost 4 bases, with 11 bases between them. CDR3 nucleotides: TGTGCCAGCAGCTTGTTGGGCCAGGGCTATGGCTACACCTTC. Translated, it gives CASSLLGQGYGYTF.

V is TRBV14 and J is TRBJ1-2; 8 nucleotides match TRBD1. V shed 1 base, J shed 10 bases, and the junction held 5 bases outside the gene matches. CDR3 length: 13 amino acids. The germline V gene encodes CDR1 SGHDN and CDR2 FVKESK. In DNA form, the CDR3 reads TGTGCCAGCAGCCAAGTCAGGGGGCGAAACTACACCTTC. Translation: CASSQVRGRNYTF.

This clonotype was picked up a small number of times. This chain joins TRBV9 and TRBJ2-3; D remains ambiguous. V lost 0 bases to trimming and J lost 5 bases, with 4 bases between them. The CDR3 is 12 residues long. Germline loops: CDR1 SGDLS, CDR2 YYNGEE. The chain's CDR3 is CASSVGLDTQYF. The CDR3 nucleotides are TGTGCCAGCAGCGTAGGGCTAGATACGCAGTATTTT.

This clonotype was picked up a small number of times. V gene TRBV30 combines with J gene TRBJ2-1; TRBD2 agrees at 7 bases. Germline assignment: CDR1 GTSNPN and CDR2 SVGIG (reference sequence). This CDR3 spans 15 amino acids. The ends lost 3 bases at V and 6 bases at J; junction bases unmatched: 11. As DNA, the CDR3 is TGTGCCTGGAGGGAGGGAGCGGGGAGTTTCAATGAGCAGTTCTTC. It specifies CAWREGAGSFNEQFF.

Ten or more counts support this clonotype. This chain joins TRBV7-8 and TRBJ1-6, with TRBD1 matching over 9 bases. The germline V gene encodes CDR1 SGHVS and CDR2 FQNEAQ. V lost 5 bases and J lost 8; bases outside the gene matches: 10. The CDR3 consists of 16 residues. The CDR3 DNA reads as TGTGCCAGCAGCGAAACCGGGACAGGGCTGGATTCACCCCTCCACTTT. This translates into CASSETGTGLDSPLHF.

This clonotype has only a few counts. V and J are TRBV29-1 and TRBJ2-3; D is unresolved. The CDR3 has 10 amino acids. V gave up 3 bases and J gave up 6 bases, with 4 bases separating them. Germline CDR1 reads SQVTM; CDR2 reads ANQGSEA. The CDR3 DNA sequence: TGCAGCGTTGAGTTGGATACGCAGTATTTT. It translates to CSVELDTQYF.

The CDR3, as DNA: TGCGCCAGCAGCCAAGAAGCGGCCCGGCTGGACAATGAGCAGTTCTTC. Its translation is CASSQEAARLDNEQFF. The chain carries TRBV4-1 and TRBJ2-1; D might be TRBD2 (5 bases). This CDR3 has 16 residues. Trimming took off 0 bases at V and 5 bases at J, with 14 bases between the two ends. Germline V gene data show CDR1 as MGHRA and CDR2 as YSYEKL.

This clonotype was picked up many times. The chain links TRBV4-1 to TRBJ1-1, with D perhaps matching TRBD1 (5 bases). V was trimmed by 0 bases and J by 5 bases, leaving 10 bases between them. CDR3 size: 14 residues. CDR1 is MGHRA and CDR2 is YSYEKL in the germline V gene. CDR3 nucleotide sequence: TGCGCCAGCAGCCAAGATCCCAGGGCAACTGAAGCTTTCTTT. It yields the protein CASSQDPRATEAFF.

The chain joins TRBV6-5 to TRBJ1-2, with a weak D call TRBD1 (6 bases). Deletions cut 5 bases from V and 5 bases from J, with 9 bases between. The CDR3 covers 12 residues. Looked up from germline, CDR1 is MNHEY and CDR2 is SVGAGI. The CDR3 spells CASSGGSYGYTF. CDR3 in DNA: TGTGCCAGCAGTGGGGGCTCGTATGGCTACACCTTC.